The next 20 T cell receptor beta chains were all read from a single sample in a study of beta chain features in type 1 diabetes. Every bit of the isolated RNA underwent reverse transcription, so sequencing read expressed TCRB transcripts. Clones were sequenced by immunoSEQ multiplex PCR, and TCRdb holds only the in-frame ones, with some missing. The sample carries 200,000 to 300,000 clones, 13% to 15% recorded once. The material sequenced was naive CD4+ T cells from blood. The receptors stem from a woman aged 35 to 49 in good health.

A few counts support this clone. V and J are TRBV27 and TRBJ1-2; D is perhaps TRBD1 (5 bases). Trimming left V 4 bases short and J 4 bases short, with 13 bases between. The CDR3 has 14 amino acids. The germline V gene has CDR1 MNHEY and CDR2 SMNVEV (reference sequence). The CDR3 loop is CASSSGLSIYGYTF. The CDR3 nucleotides read TGTGCCAGCAGTTCAGGGCTGAGCATCTATGGCTACACCTTC.

The rearrangement links TRBV5-6 to TRBJ1-5; 7 bases line up with TRBD1. The CDR3 is 14 residues long. The germline CDR1 and CDR2 sequences are SGHDT and YYEEEE. After removal of 4 bases from V and 7 bases from J, the junction contained 8 bases not matched to a gene. CDR3 amino acids: CASSLTGVIQPQHF. Here the CDR3 DNA reads TGTGCCAGCAGCCTTACAGGGGTAATCCAGCCCCAGCATTTT.

This clone has more than one count but fewer than ten. V is TRBV7-2 and J is TRBJ2-7; a possible D gene is TRBD2 (7 bases). Trimming cost V 4 bases and J 2 bases, with 12 bases left between them. Germline assignment: CDR1 SGHTA and CDR2 FQGNSA. The CDR3 sequence is 14 residues long. The CDR3: CASSSQGGAYEQYF. The CDR3 region has the DNA TGTGCCAGCAGCTCCCAAGGGGGGGCCTACGAGCAGTACTTC.

In its sample, this clone was seen a few times. The V and J genes are TRBV5-1 and TRBJ1-1; 9 nucleotides line up with TRBD1. Unmatched junction bases numbered 4, after V lost 8 bases and J lost 2 bases. This CDR3 has 13 residues. The germline V gene has CDR1 SGHRS and CDR2 YFSETQ. This CDR3 reads CASGQGINTEAFF. In nucleotides, the CDR3 is TGCGCCAGTGGACAGGGGATAAACACTGAAGCTTTCTTT.

A few counts support this clone. The V call is TRBV6-5, the J call TRBJ1-2; D might be TRBD1 (6 bases). The ends were cut back, 5 bases at V and 0 bases at J, with 13 bases in the middle. The CDR3 is 15 residues long. Per the germline V gene, CDR1 is MNHEY and CDR2 is SVGAGI. CDR3 protein: CASSPTGTANYGYTF. CDR3 DNA: TGTGCCAGCAGTCCTACAGGGACCGCTAACTATGGCTACACCTTC.

The chain carries TRBV10-3 and TRBJ2-3, with 7 bases aligning to TRBD1. CDR3 length: 16 residues. V lost 4 bases and J lost 3; bases outside the gene matches: 10. The germline CDR1 and CDR2 sequences are ENHRY and SYGVKD. CDR3 in DNA: TGTGCCATCAGTGGGGAACAGGGGAAAATAACAGATACGCAGTATTTT. Its protein product is CAISGEQGKITDTQYF.

This clone was detected a few times. The CDR3 DNA sequence: TGCGCCAGCAGCCAAGCGGGTGACTATGGCTACACCTTC. The encoded protein is CASSQAGDYGYTF. The chain combines TRBV4-3 with TRBJ1-2, with D hard to call. Germline V lookup: CDR1 LGHNA, CDR2 YSLEER. Trimming cost V 1 base and J 3 bases, with 6 bases left between them. The CDR3 totals 13 residues.

The V gene is TRBV5-1, the J gene TRBJ2-7; TRBD2 matches 12 bases. CDR3 length: 17 residues. The germline V gene encodes CDR1 SGHRS and CDR2 YFSETQ. Losses at the gene ends were 0 bases for V and 2 bases for J; bases not matched to a gene: 6. This chain's CDR3 is CASSLELAGGLTYEQYF. The CDR3 nucleotides are TGCGCCAGCAGCTTGGAGCTAGCGGGGGGGCTGACCTACGAGCAGTACTTC. Looking up the rest from reference TRBV5-1 and TRBJ2-7 gives the full variable domain: KAGVTQTPRYLIKTRGQQVTLSCSPISGHRSVSWYQQTPGQGLQFLFEYFSETQRNKGNFPGRFSGRQFSNSRSEMNVSTLELGDSALYLCASSLELAGGLTYEQYFGPGTRLTVT.

This clone was observed a few times. This specimen includes other DNA sequences encoding the same CDR3. The V and J genes are TRBV9 and TRBJ2-7, with D maybe TRBD1 (6 bases). The length of the CDR3 is 14 residues. The V end lost 0 bases, the J end lost 3 bases, and 10 bases lay between the germline ends. Germline V gene data show CDR1 as SGDLS and CDR2 as YYNGEE. CDR3 residues: CASSVGGQNYEQYF. Here the CDR3 DNA reads TGTGCCAGCAGCGTAGGTGGACAGAACTACGAGCAGTACTTC.

This clone has just a few counts. This sequence joins TRBV2 and TRBJ2-7; TRBD2 matches 9 bases. The germline V gene encodes CDR1 SNHLY and CDR2 FYNNEI. The CDR3 loop spans 14 amino acids. J lost 4 bases, V lost 3 bases, and 4 bases had no gene match. The CDR3 region is CASSEGGGAYEQYF. In nucleotides, the CDR3 is TGTGCCAGCAGTGAGGGCGGGGGGGCTTACGAGCAGTACTTC.

This clone has just a few counts. The rearrangement links TRBV5-4 to TRBJ2-3; D is undetermined. The ends were cut back, 0 bases at V and 2 bases at J, with 10 bases in the middle. The CDR3 totals 15 residues. Germline lookup yields CDR1 SGHNT and CDR2 YYREEE (reference sequence). The CDR3 DNA is TGTGCCAGCAGCTTGGCCGTCGGGTACACAGATACGCAGTATTTT. Amino acids: CASSLAVGYTDTQYF.

This clone was observed a few times. The chain is built from TRBV19 and TRBJ1-5; D is undetermined. The germline V gene encodes CDR1 LNHDA and CDR2 SQIVND (reference sequence). Deletions cut 8 bases from V and 0 bases from J, with 11 bases between. The CDR3 covers 14 residues. The CDR3 bases are TGTGCCAGTCACCGACTGAATAGCAATCAGCCCCAGCATTTT. Protein: CASHRLNSNQPQHF.

This clone has only a few counts. The chain links TRBV9 to TRBJ2-3, with 9 nucleotides matching TRBD2. CDR1 and CDR2 (germline): SGDLS, YYNGEE. This CDR3 region has 15 residues. Trimming removed 0 bases from V and 5 bases from J; junction bases left unmatched: 4. The CDR3 DNA is TGTGCCAGCAGCGTAGTAGCGGGGGATGGAGATACGCAGTATTTT. It specifies CASSVVAGDGDTQYF.

The rearrangement joins TRBV5-6 to TRBJ2-5, with D perhaps TRBD1 (6 bases). V lost 3 bases and J 7 bases, leaving 19 bases between the germline ends. The CDR3 runs to 15 residues. Germline assignment: CDR1 SGHDT and CDR2 YYEEEE. The CDR3 reads CASSSGDRRGGTQYF. CDR3 in DNA: TGTGCCAGCAGCTCGGGCGACAGGCGAGGCGGGACCCAGTACTTC.

This clone is a singleton in its sample. V usage is TRBV5-1 and J usage is TRBJ2-2; no reliable D call. The CDR3 contains 14 residues. Germline V gene lookup returns CDR1 SGHRS and CDR2 YFSETQ. Trimming took off 0 bases at V and 8 bases at J, with 11 bases between the two ends. The CDR3 DNA sequence: TGCGCCAGCAGCTTGGCCACGTACGGGGGGGAGCTGTTTTTT. Translation gives CASSLATYGGELFF.

In this sample, this clone turned up a few times. The V and J genes are TRBV2 and TRBJ1-1, with D tentatively TRBD1 (5 bases). Germline CDR1 is SNHLY and CDR2 is FYNNEI. This CDR3 has 13 amino acids. Trimming took off 7 bases at V and 6 bases at J, with 15 bases between the two ends. The CDR3 DNA sequence: TGTGCCAGCAACCCCCGGGGGGTGGCTGAAGCTTTCTTT. This translates into CASNPRGVAEAFF.

This chain connects TRBV28 to TRBJ1-2; 8 bases map to TRBD1. Losses at the gene ends were 4 bases for V and 2 bases for J; bases not matched to a gene: 6. CDR3 length: 15 amino acids. From germline, CDR1 is MDHEN and CDR2 SYDVKM. CDR3 sequence (DNA): TGTGCCAGCAGTTCTCAGCGGGACAGGAACTATGGCTACACCTTC. Encoded protein: CASSSQRDRNYGYTF.

This chain connects TRBV9 to TRBJ2-1; possible D gene TRBD1, 6 bases. Germline V gene sequence: CDR1 SGDLS, CDR2 YYNGEE. This CDR3 spans 16 amino acids. The V and J ends lost 1 base and 3 bases respectively, with 14 bases between them. As DNA, the CDR3 is TGTGCCAGCAGCGTACCGGACAGTAAAATCTACAATGAGCAGTTCTTC. This codes for CASSVPDSKIYNEQFF.

There are a few counts of this clone. A read error may account for a junction end that differs from germline. This chain links TRBV19 with TRBJ1-1; a possible D gene is TRBD1 (5 bases). This CDR3 spans 13 amino acids. Germline lookup yields CDR1 LNHDA and CDR2 SQIVND (reference sequence). The CDR3 here is CASSIRQDTEAFF. The DNA of the CDR3 is TGTGCCAGTAGTATCCGGCAGGACACTGAAGCTTTTTTT.

V usage is TRBV5-1 and J usage is TRBJ1-5; D remains ambiguous. There are 14 residues in the CDR3. Germline CDR1 and CDR2: SGHRS and YFSETQ. V was shortened by 3 bases and J by 5 bases, with 12 bases between the two germline ends. The chain's CDR3 is CASSSLGRDQPQHF. DNA for the CDR3: TGCGCCAGCAGCTCCCTAGGTCGGGATCAGCCCCAGCATTTT.